Listed here are 26 T cell receptor beta chains from one sample, sequenced in a study of OX40 agonist ivuxolimab in advanced cancers. Method: immunoSEQ multiplex PCR; TCRdb's copy keeps in-frame clones and lacks some. The table includes about 76,000 clones, about 89% detected once. The sample consisted of CD4+ or CD8+ T cells sorted from blood, taken in a trial of the OX40 agonist ivuxolimab. The receptor set was obtained from an adult with an advanced solid tumor such as melanoma, head and neck, liver or kidney cancer.

The chain carries TRBV19 and TRBJ2-7; 7 nucleotides line up with TRBD2. The CDR3 runs 16 residues. The V gene end was trimmed by 6 bases and the J gene end by 1 base; junction bases not matched to a gene: 12. Looked up from germline, CDR1 is LNHDA and CDR2 is SQIVND (reference sequence). This CDR3 reads CASSLSGGSTSYEQYF. The CDR3 DNA reads TGTGCCAGTAGCCTCTCCGGCGGGAGTACTTCCTACGAGCAGTACTTC. Full variable domain (remainder filled in from reference TRBV19 and TRBJ2-7): DGGITQSPKYLFRKEGQNVTLSCEQNLNHDAMYWYRQDPGQGLRLIYYSQIVNDFQKGDIAEGYSVSREKKESFPLTVTSAQKNPTAFYLCASSLSGGSTSYEQYFGPGTRLTVT.

This chain connects TRBV27 to TRBJ2-7; no definite D call. Germline V gene data show CDR1 as MNHEY and CDR2 as SMNVEV (reference sequence). The V end lost 5 bases, the J end lost 12 bases, and 14 bases lay between the germline ends. CDR3 length: 11 amino acids. CDR3 nucleotide sequence: TGTGCCAGCAGTAATGGACCAAGCTGGTACTTC. Protein sequence: CASSNGPSWYF.

The chain is built from TRBV28 and TRBJ1-2, with no clear D. Germline V gives CDR1 MDHEN, CDR2 SYDVKM. The CDR3 covers 16 residues. V lost 4 bases to trimming and J lost 5 bases, with 20 bases between them. CDR3 nucleotide sequence: TGTGCCAGCAGTTCTCTGACGGAACTTCTGCTGTATGGCTACACCTTC. It is translated as CASSSLTELLLYGYTF.

The genes are TRBV9 and TRBJ2-7; D is unresolved. Trimming pared 2 bases from V and 0 bases from J, leaving 9 bases between. The CDR3 runs to 14 residues. Germline V gene data show CDR1 as SGDLS and CDR2 as YYNGEE. CDR3 in amino acids: CASSVESSSYEQYF. The CDR3 DNA is TGTGCCAGCAGCGTCGAGTCGTCCTCCTACGAGCAGTACTTC.

V is TRBV30 and J is TRBJ2-1, with TRBD1 as a possible D gene (5 bases). This CDR3 has 14 amino acids. The V and J ends lost 5 bases and 3 bases respectively, with 14 bases between them. The V gene's germline CDR1 is GTSNPN and CDR2 SVGIG (reference sequence). CDR3 amino acids: CAWDRQGIYNEQFF. The DNA of the CDR3 is TGTGCCTGGGACCGCCAGGGTATCTACAATGAGCAGTTCTTC.

This chain uses TRBV15 with TRBJ1-4; TRBD1 is a possible D gene (5 bases). This CDR3 region has 14 residues. Germline V gene lookup returns CDR1 LNHNV and CDR2 YYDKDF (reference sequence). With 1 base removed from V and 7 bases from J, the gap between germline ends came to 10 bases. CDR3: CATSRARVGEKLFF. The CDR3 DNA reads as TGTGCCACCAGCAGAGCCAGGGTCGGTGAAAAACTGTTTTTT.

The CDR3 spells CSVGRGQGETQYF. The DNA of the CDR3 is TGCAGCGTAGGGCGGGGGCAGGGAGAGACCCAGTACTTC. This chain connects TRBV29-1 to TRBJ2-5, with D perhaps matching TRBD2 (7 bases). The CDR3 contains 13 residues. The germline V and J ends were trimmed by 6 bases and 4 bases, with 15 bases remaining between them. Germline V lookup: CDR1 SQVTM, CDR2 ANQGSEA.

This sequence joins TRBV6-1 and TRBJ2-3, with TRBD2 matching 10 bases. The V gene end was trimmed by 0 bases and the J gene end by 2 bases; junction bases not matched to a gene: 5. The CDR3 loop spans 17 amino acids. Germline V CDR1 and CDR2: MNHNS, SASEGT. The CDR3 coding sequence is TGTGCCAGCAGTGAAGCCCTAGCGGGAGAGACCACAGATACGCAGTATTTT. Translation gives CASSEALAGETTDTQYF.

The chain joins TRBV11-3 to TRBJ2-3; TRBD1 agrees at 7 bases. The CDR3 sequence is 13 residues long. From germline, CDR1 is SGHNT and CDR2 YENEEA. The ends lost 3 bases at V and 6 bases at J; junction bases unmatched: 3. CDR3 sequence (DNA): TGTGCCAGCAGCTTGGGACAGATCGATACGCAGTATTTT. This sequence encodes CASSLGQIDTQYF. Full variable domain (outside the CDR3, taken from reference TRBV11-3 and TRBJ2-3): EAGVVQSPRYKIIEKKQPVAFWCNPISGHNTLYWYLQNLGQGPELLIRYENEEAVDDSQLPKDRFSAERLKGVDSTLKIQPAELGDSAVYLCASSLGQIDTQYFGPGTRLTVL.

The chain uses TRBV28 and TRBJ2-7; tentatively, D is TRBD1 (6 bases). The CDR3 extends over 15 amino acids. CDR1 and CDR2 (germline): MDHEN, SYDVKM. V was cut by 6 bases and J by 4 bases, with 19 bases left in between. CDR3 loop: CASRTYRVGGYEQYF. The CDR3 DNA is TGTGCCAGCAGGACTTACAGGGTTGGAGGTTACGAGCAGTACTTC.

This chain joins TRBV4-2 and TRBJ2-3; D might be TRBD2 (6 bases). V shed 4 bases and J shed 5 bases, with 19 bases lying between them. Per germline, CDR1 LGHNA and CDR2 YNFKEQ. This CDR3 spans 16 amino acids. The CDR3 sequence is CASSRGASVGLDTQYF. The CDR3 DNA is TGTGCCAGCAGCCGAGGAGCTAGCGTCGGGTTAGATACGCAGTATTTT.

This chain connects TRBV4-1 to TRBJ2-7; 7 nucleotides line up with TRBD2. Germline CDR1 reads MGHRA; CDR2 reads YSYEKL. The length of the CDR3 is 14 residues. J gave up 0 bases and V 4 bases, and 3 bases lay outside the gene matches. In nucleotides, the CDR3 is TGCGCCAGCAGCCCGAGCGGGATCTCCTACGAGCAGTACTTC. This gives the protein CASSPSGISYEQYF.

The chain joins TRBV11-3 to TRBJ2-7; D gene uncertain. The V end was cut by 2 bases, the J end by 6 bases, with 20 bases between. CDR3 length equals 16 residues. In germline, CDR1 is SGHNT, CDR2 YENEEA. The CDR3 sequence is CASSLRVRAAPLEQYF. CDR3 in DNA: TGTGCCAGCAGCTTAAGGGTCCGGGCGGCCCCCCTCGAGCAGTACTTC.

The chain recombines TRBV7-9 with TRBJ2-6, with D perhaps assigned TRBD1 or TRBD2 (5 bases each). The germline gives CDR1 SEHNR, CDR2 FQNEAQ (reference sequence). Trimming took 7 bases from V and 0 from J, leaving 16 bases between them. The CDR3 has 17 amino acids. The CDR3 DNA reads as TGTGCCAGCACTATTGGGACGGGCGCCTCTGGGGCCAACGTCCTGACTTTC. Protein sequence: CASTIGTGASGANVLTF.

The rearrangement uses TRBV5-5 and TRBJ2-7; D may match TRBD1 or TRBD2 (5 bases each). Trimming left V 4 bases short and J 0 bases short, with 17 bases between. This CDR3 contains 16 residues. Germline V lookup: CDR1 SGHKS, CDR2 YYEKEE (reference sequence). CDR3: CASSPLEGRSSYEQYF. The CDR3 DNA is TGTGCCAGCAGCCCGCTCGAGGGGCGAAGCTCCTACGAGCAGTACTTC.

This clone came up once. The gene calls are TRBV4-1 and TRBJ2-3, with D unresolved. Trimming pared 3 bases from V and 2 bases from J, leaving 15 bases between. Germline loops: CDR1 MGHRA, CDR2 YSYEKL. There are 16 residues in the CDR3. In DNA, the CDR3 is TGCGCCAGCAGCCAGGTGAATCTCGTTACCACAGATACGCAGTATTTT. It encodes CASSQVNLVTTDTQYF.

The chain uses TRBV7-4 and TRBJ1-2; TRBD1 agrees at 7 bases. The CDR3 has 13 amino acids. The germline V gene encodes CDR1 SGHVT and CDR2 SQSDAQ. The V gene end was trimmed by 5 bases and the J gene end by 3 bases; junction bases not matched to a gene: 3. CDR3 nucleotide sequence: TGTGCCAGCAGCCTGGACAGGCACTATGGCTACACCTTC. Translating it yields CASSLDRHYGYTF.

The chain couples TRBV30 to TRBJ1-1; TRBD1 might be the D (5 bases). The CDR3 runs 13 residues. The germline gives CDR1 GTSNPN, CDR2 SVGIG (reference sequence). Deletions cut 1 base from V and 0 bases from J, with 6 bases between. The chain's CDR3 is CAWSDRLNTEAFF. CDR3 bases: TGTGCCTGGAGTGACAGGTTGAACACTGAAGCTTTCTTT.

The genes are TRBV10-1 and TRBJ2-1; TRBD2 is a possible D gene (5 bases). With 3 bases removed from V and 8 bases from J, the gap between germline ends came to 11 bases. The CDR3 runs to 13 residues. Germline V gene lookup returns CDR1 WNHNN and CDR2 SYGVQD (reference sequence). CDR3 sequence reads: CASSEDYRDEQFF. For the CDR3, the DNA is TGCGCCAGCAGTGAAGACTACCGCGATGAGCAGTTCTTC.

This clone was seen a handful of times. The genes are TRBV7-8 and TRBJ2-2, with D perhaps TRBD1 (5 bases). CDR3 length: 14 residues. The V and J ends lost 1 base and 6 bases respectively, with 9 bases between them. Germline loops: CDR1 SGHVS, CDR2 FQNEAQ. CDR3: CASSLVGAAGELFF. In nucleotides, the CDR3 is TGTGCCAGCAGCTTAGTAGGGGCAGCCGGGGAGCTGTTTTTT.

The chain is built from TRBV28 and TRBJ2-7; D is perhaps TRBD1 (6 bases). The CDR3 has 13 amino acids. V lost 6 bases to trimming and J lost 0 bases, with 9 bases between them. Germline V gene lookup returns CDR1 MDHEN and CDR2 SYDVKM. The CDR3 region has the DNA TGTGCCAGCAGGGACAGTCGCTCCTACGAGCAGTACTTC. Protein product: CASRDSRSYEQYF.

This chain links TRBV4-1 with TRBJ1-6, with D unresolved. Per the germline V gene, CDR1 is MGHRA and CDR2 is YSYEKL. The V and J ends lost 1 base and 1 base respectively, with 11 bases between them. This CDR3 is built from 17 residues. CDR3 amino acids: CASSQGPARSYNSPLHF. CDR3 sequence (DNA): TGCGCCAGCAGCCAAGGACCCGCGAGGTCCTATAATTCACCCCTCCACTTT.

This chain uses TRBV9 with TRBJ2-2, with TRBD1 matching over 8 bases. CDR1 and CDR2 from the germline V gene are SGDLS and YYNGEE. This CDR3 is built from 17 residues. J lost 3 bases, V lost 1 base, and 8 bases had no gene match. The CDR3 sequence is CASSVMFQGADTGELFF. The CDR3, as DNA: TGTGCCAGCAGCGTAATGTTCCAGGGGGCAGACACCGGGGAGCTGTTTTTT.

The chain uses TRBV7-8 and TRBJ2-5; D might be TRBD2 (5 bases). There are 18 residues in the CDR3. CDR1 is SGHVS and CDR2 is FQNEAQ in the germline V gene. Trimming pared 0 bases from V and 4 bases from J, leaving 21 bases between. The CDR3 loop reads CASSLAREGTPGGETQYF. CDR3 nucleotide sequence: TGTGCCAGCAGCTTAGCGCGCGAGGGAACCCCGGGTGGAGAGACCCAGTACTTC. The variable domain in full, with the rest retrieved from reference TRBV7-8 and TRBJ2-5, is GAGVSQSPRYKVAKRGQDVALRCDPISGHVSLFWYQQALGQGPEFLTYFQNEAQLDKSGLPSDRFFAERPEGSVSTLKIQRTQQEDSAVYLCASSLAREGTPGGETQYFGPGTRLLVL.

CDR3 region: CASSSFLDRNYGYTF. The CDR3 nucleotides read TGTGCCAGCAGTTCGTTCCTGGACAGGAACTATGGCTACACCTTC. The chain recombines TRBV28 with TRBJ1-2; 7 nucleotides agree with TRBD1. V lost 4 bases to trimming and J lost 2 bases; unmatched junction nucleotides: 7. Germline CDR1 is MDHEN and CDR2 is SYDVKM. This CDR3 is built from 15 residues.

The V call is TRBV27, the J call TRBJ2-1; 13 positions match TRBD2. This CDR3 has 19 residues. V was clipped by 4 bases and J by 4 bases; unmatched bases: 13. Per germline, CDR1 MNHEY and CDR2 SMNVEV (reference sequence). CDR3 sequence: CASSSHRGLAGALYNEQFF. The CDR3 DNA sequence: TGTGCCAGCAGTTCCCACCGCGGACTAGCGGGAGCTTTATACAATGAGCAGTTCTTC.